Sequencing of this T cell receptor (beta chain) was carried out in a study of T cell responses to AZD1222 COVID-19 vaccine. Study-level points and caveats: Repertoires in all cases were sampled only once the peak T cell response had passed.

On this clone itself: Antigen unknown.

TCRdb's table, derived via immunoSEQ multiplex PCR, lists solely in-frame clones and lacks some. This table has roughly 150,000 clones, around 90% appearing once. Germline V gene sequence: CDR1 MNHEY, CDR2 SMNVEV (reference sequence). The CDR3 covers 11 residues. Trimming cost V 6 bases and J 8 bases, with 10 bases left between them. The receptor's source is an adult in good health. The chain carries TRBV27 and TRBJ1-2, with D unresolved. The input for sequencing was peripheral blood, taken on day 0 of AZD1222 vaccination. The CDR3 loop reads CASRAGSGYTF. The DNA for the CDR3 is TGTGCCAGCAGGGCCGGGTCCGGCTACACCTTC.